A selection of T cell receptor beta chains follows, all from one sample in a study of blood T cells in healthy people across ages. One entry per CDR3 protein results from TCRdb running MiXCR on the 5' RACE reads. The sample records about 2 million distinct CDR3 sequences, about 49% being singletons. Material: blood. Every receptor here comes from a middle-aged woman in good health. CDR3s include the opening cysteine and the closing phenylalanine or tryptophan. D genes are given only for firm matches. Rows may omit the clone size; those that give it use once, few, many or a size class.

D	size	V	J	CDR3	DNA
TRBD1	.	TRBV29-1	TRBJ2-4	CSVWDSFTKNIQYF	TGCAGCGTCTGGGACAGTTTTACAAAAAACATTCAGTACTTC
.	few	TRBV4-3	TRBJ2-3	CASSQDTLGTDTQYF	TGCGCCAGCAGCCAAGATACCCTAGGAACAGATACGCAGTATTTT
.	.	TRBV2	TRBJ1-5	CASRARMDQPQHF	TGTGCCAGCAGAGCACGAATGGATCAGCCCCAGCATTTT
.	.	TRBV7-8	TRBJ1-4	CASSLPPAPIQNEKLFF	TGTGCCAGCAGCTTACCACCGGCCCCAATACAGAATGAAAAACTGTTTTTT
.	once	TRBV27	TRBJ2-7	CASSLSQAYNEQYF	TGTGCCAGCAGTTTGAGTCAGGCCTACAATGAGCAGTACTTC
.	.	TRBV20-1	TRBJ2-5	CSALHSTEQETQYF	TGCAGTGCCCTTCATTCGACAGAACAAGAGACCCAGTACTTC
.	.	TRBV3-1	TRBJ2-3	CASSQLTGPLVSTDTQYF	TGTGCCAGCAGCCAACTTACCGGGCCACTAGTAAGCACAGATACGCAGTATTTT
.	.	TRBV12-3/TRBV12-4	TRBJ2-1	CASSLEQGLSEQFF	TGTGCCAGCAGTTTAGAACAGGGCCTAAGTGAGCAGTTCTTC
TRBD1	.	TRBV10-1	TRBJ2-1	CASSGVTGADYNEQFF	TGCGCCAGCAGTGGGGTAACAGGGGCGGACTACAATGAGCAGTTCTTC
.	.	TRBV15	TRBJ2-3	CATSSPGKYF	TGTGCCACCAGCTCGCCTGGAAAGTATTTT
.	.	TRBV5-1	TRBJ1-3	CASSPRGAGNTIYF	TGCGCCAGCAGCCCCCGAGGGGCTGGAAACACCATATATTTT
.	.	TRBV29-1	TRBJ2-1	CSVEDSFSYNEQFF	TGCAGCGTTGAAGACAGTTTCAGCTACAATGAGCAGTTCTTC
.	.	TRBV4-3	TRBJ1-1	CASSQGEPAHRTFF	TGCGCCAGCAGCCAAGGAGAGCCGGCTCACCGCACTTTCTTT
TRBD1	many	TRBV20-1	TRBJ2-7	CSAIRDRASYEQYF	TGCAGTGCCATCCGGGACAGGGCTTCCTACGAGCAGTACTTC
.	.	TRBV5-6	TRBJ2-5	CASSFEQKETQYF	TGTGCCAGCAGCTTTGAACAGAAAGAGACCCAGTACTTC
TRBD1	.	TRBV3-1	TRBJ1-2	CASSHPGQGTDQFGYTF	TGTGCCAGCAGCCACCCAGGACAGGGGACCGATCAGTTCGGCTACACCTTC
TRBD1	.	TRBV4-1	TRBJ1-2	CASSQTGTGHNGYTF	TGCGCCAGCAGCCAAACCGGGACAGGGCATAATGGCTACACCTTC
TRBD2	few	TRBV6-5	TRBJ2-1	CASSTVRGGIYNEQFF	TGTGCCAGCAGCACGGTGCGGGGGGGTATCTACAATGAGCAGTTCTTC
.	few	TRBV28	TRBJ2-5	CASSSGGKRLQETQYF	TGTGCCAGCAGTTCTGGGGGGAAGCGACTGCAAGAGACCCAGTACTTC
.	.	TRBV5-1	TRBJ2-1	CASSSRGRERSYNEQFF	TGCGCCAGCAGCTCGAGGGGTAGGGAGAGATCCTACAATGAGCAGTTCTTC
.	.	TRBV20-1	TRBJ1-4	CSARDLGGTGEKLFF	TGCAGTGCTAGAGATCTCGGCGGAACGGGAGAAAAACTGTTTTTT
.	many	TRBV7-3	TRBJ1-2	CASSLDSTYGYTF	TGTGCCAGCAGCTTAGACAGCACCTATGGCTACACCTTC
TRBD1	few	TRBV3-1	TRBJ2-7	CASSQRPGQGSSYEQYF	TGTGCCAGCAGCCAAAGGCCGGGACAGGGGTCCTCCTACGAGCAGTACTTC
TRBD2	.	TRBV27	TRBJ2-4	CASSLSGGEAKNIQYF	TGTGCCAGCAGCCTTAGCGGGGGGGAGGCCAAAAACATTCAGTACTTC
.	few	TRBV14	TRBJ1-2	CASSLDPPGSYGYTF	TGTGCCAGCAGCCTGGACCCTCCCGGATCCTATGGCTACACCTTC
.	.	TRBV27	TRBJ2-5	CASRVLGPGAQETQYF	TGTGCCAGCAGGGTTCTCGGGCCAGGGGCCCAAGAGACCCAGTACTTC
.	few	TRBV28	TRBJ2-7	CASSHQGKAYEQYF	TGTGCCAGCAGCCACCAGGGAAAGGCCTACGAGCAGTACTTC
.	few	TRBV7-9	TRBJ1-2	CASSLRQTPNYGYTF	TGTGCCAGCAGCTTACGACAGACTCCTAACTATGGCTACACCTTC
TRBD1	few	TRBV29-1	TRBJ2-7	CSVGQGESYEQYF	TGCAGCGTTGGACAGGGGGAGTCCTACGAGCAGTACTTC
.	many	TRBV12-3/TRBV12-4	TRBJ2-5	CASSFPGEETQYF	TGTGCCAGCAGTTTTCCAGGGGAAGAGACCCAGTACTTC
TRBD1	.	TRBV6-5	TRBJ2-7	CASSYSTGATSSYEQYF	TGTGCCAGCAGTTACTCGACAGGGGCTACCTCTTCCTACGAGCAGTACTTC
TRBD1	few	TRBV28	TRBJ2-7	CASSATTGGEQYF	TGTGCCAGCAGTGCAACGACAGGGGGCGAGCAGTACTTC
TRBD2	.	TRBV3-1	TRBJ2-3	CASSPPGGAGELDTQYF	TGTGCCAGCAGCCCCCCCGGCGGAGCGGGAGAACTAGATACGCAGTATTTT
TRBD2	.	TRBV6-2/TRBV6-3	TRBJ2-2	CASSSSGGSRKALFF	TGTGCCAGCAGTTCCAGCGGGGGTTCTCGTAAGGCGCTGTTTTTT
.	.	TRBV6-2/TRBV6-3	TRBJ2-1	CASSYSNDEQFF	TGTGCCAGCAGTTACTCAAACGATGAGCAGTTCTTC
.	few	TRBV11-2	TRBJ2-5	CASSLDLGSETQYF	TGTGCCAGCAGCTTAGATCTGGGGTCAGAGACCCAGTACTTC
TRBD2	few	TRBV7-2	TRBJ2-5	CASSLRAGGIQETQYF	TGTGCCAGCAGCTTAAGGGCGGGGGGGATCCAAGAGACCCAGTACTTC
TRBD1	.	TRBV4-3	TRBJ1-2	CASSQGEDRVGSYGYTF	TGCGCCAGCAGCCAGGGAGAGGACAGGGTCGGGTCTTATGGCTACACCTTC
TRBD2	few	TRBV20-1	TRBJ2-7	CSALGLAEYYYEQYF	TGCAGTGCCCTAGGACTAGCGGAGTATTACTACGAGCAGTACTTC
.	.	TRBV20-1	TRBJ2-2	CSARLGNTGELFF	TGCAGTGCTAGACTGGGTAACACCGGGGAGCTGTTTTTT
TRBD1	.	TRBV6-2/TRBV6-3	TRBJ2-7	CASSSWDRVSYEQYF	TGTGCCAGCAGTTCCTGGGACAGGGTATCCTACGAGCAGTACTTC
TRBD1	few	TRBV28	TRBJ1-1	CASSPIDRDMNTEAFF	TGTGCCAGCAGTCCCATCGACAGGGACATGAACACTGAAGCTTTCTTT